This T cell receptor beta chain was obtained from a study of T cell changes during pregnancy in multiple sclerosis. Losses at the gene ends were 2 bases for V and 2 bases for J; bases not matched to a gene: 2. The CDR3 contains 15 residues. CDR1 is MNHEY, CDR2 SVGAGI, per germline. The protocol was immunoSEQ multiplex PCR, while the TCRdb copy is restricted to in-frame clones and leaves out a portion. The sample records around 77,000 clones, approximately 90% being singletons. The sample consisted of peripheral blood, taken in the third trimester of pregnancy. This receptor was identified in a female donor with multiple sclerosis, enrolled in a pregnancy study. This sequence joins TRBV6-5 and TRBJ2-2; 7 bases are a match to TRBD2. The CDR3 region has the DNA TGTGCCAGCAGTTACACTAGCGTTAACACCGGGGAGCTGTTTTTT. Amino acids: CASSYTSVNTGELFF.